This TCR beta chain is drawn from a study of tumor-infiltrating lymphocytes in primary liver carcinoma. Study results and caveats: Whereas tumor region pairs overlapped more, tumor-adjacent and tumor-blood pairs overlapped less. Only about 7.5-24% of top clones were detected in all five tumor regions.

Germline CDR1 and CDR2: MDHEN and SYDVKM. V trimming: 0 bases; J trimming: 7 bases; junction bases outside the gene matches: 13. The CDR3 length is 20 residues. This clonotype was detected a few times. Its antigen remains unknown. The template, around 540 ng total RNA, yielded TCR beta cDNA made with a constant-region primer. Three nested multiplex PCR rounds, a slightly modified ARM-PCR, produced the libraries for TCR beta. The two initial PCR rounds, 9 to 11 cycles each, used TRBV1-TRBV30 forward and C-beta reverse primers. TCRdb processed the multiplex PCR reads anew with MiXCR; each CDR3 protein has one entry. In the table there are more than 95,000 distinct CDR3 sequences, 64% of which are singletons. DNA and RNA were both co-extracted from about 19-30 mg of bulk tissue that had not been sorted.

Sequenced: liver tumor tissue from sampling region 3. Subset: tumor region T3, left-lateral pole. The rearrangement joins TRBV28 to TRBJ2-1; 15 nucleotides line up with TRBD2. The clonotype originates from a woman aged 55-69 years with primary liver carcinoma and hepatitis B virus infection. The CDR3 sequence is CASSLWGLAGGRQTRNEQFF. The CDR3 nucleotides are TGTGCCAGCAGTTTATGGGGACTAGCGGGAGGTAGGCAGACCAGAAATGAGCAGTTCTTC.